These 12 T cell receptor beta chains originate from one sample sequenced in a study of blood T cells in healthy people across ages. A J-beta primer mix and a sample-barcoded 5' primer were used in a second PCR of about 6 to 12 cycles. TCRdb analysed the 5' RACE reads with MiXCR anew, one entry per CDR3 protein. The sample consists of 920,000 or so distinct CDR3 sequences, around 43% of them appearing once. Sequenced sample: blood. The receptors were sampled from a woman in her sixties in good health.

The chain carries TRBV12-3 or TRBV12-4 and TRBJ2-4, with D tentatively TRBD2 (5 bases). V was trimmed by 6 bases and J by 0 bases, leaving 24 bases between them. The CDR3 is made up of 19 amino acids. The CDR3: CASRLTHGPGLLAKNIQYF. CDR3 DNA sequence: TGTGCCAGCAGGCTGACTCACGGGCCTGGACTCCTAGCCAAAAACATTCAGTACTTC.

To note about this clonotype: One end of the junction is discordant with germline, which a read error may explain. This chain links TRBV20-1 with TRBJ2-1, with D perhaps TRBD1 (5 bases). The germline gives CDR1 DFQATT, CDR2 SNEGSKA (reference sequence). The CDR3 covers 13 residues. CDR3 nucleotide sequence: TGCAGCGCTAGGCCGGCAGGGAACCATGAGCAGTTCTTC. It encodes CSARPAGNHEQFF.

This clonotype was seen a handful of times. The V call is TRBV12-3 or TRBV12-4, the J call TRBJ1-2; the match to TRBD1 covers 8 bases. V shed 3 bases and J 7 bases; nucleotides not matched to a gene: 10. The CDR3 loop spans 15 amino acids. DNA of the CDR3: TGTGCCAGCAGTTTTTATGGACAGGGTAGAGGTGGCTACACCTTC. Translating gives CASSFYGQGRGGYTF.

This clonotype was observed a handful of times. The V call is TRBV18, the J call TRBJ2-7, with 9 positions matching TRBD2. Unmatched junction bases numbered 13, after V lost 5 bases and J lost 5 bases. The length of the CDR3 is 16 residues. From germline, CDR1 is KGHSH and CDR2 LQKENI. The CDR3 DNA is TGTGCCAGCTCATCCACAGGAATAGCGGGAGTCCACGAGCAGTACTTC. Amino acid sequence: CASSSTGIAGVHEQYF.

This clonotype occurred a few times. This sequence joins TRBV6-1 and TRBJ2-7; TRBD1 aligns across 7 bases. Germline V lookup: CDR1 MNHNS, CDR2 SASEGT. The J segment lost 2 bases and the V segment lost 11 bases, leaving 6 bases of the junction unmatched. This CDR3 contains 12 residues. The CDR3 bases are TGTGCCGCCGACAGGGCTACCTACGAGCAGTACTTC. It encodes CAADRATYEQYF.

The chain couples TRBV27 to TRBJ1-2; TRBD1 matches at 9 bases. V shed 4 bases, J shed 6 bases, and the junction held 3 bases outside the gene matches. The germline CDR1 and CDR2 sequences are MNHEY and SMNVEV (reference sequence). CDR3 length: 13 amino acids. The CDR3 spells CASSYTGGDGYTF. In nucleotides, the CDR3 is TGTGCCAGCAGTTATACAGGGGGCGATGGCTACACCTTC.

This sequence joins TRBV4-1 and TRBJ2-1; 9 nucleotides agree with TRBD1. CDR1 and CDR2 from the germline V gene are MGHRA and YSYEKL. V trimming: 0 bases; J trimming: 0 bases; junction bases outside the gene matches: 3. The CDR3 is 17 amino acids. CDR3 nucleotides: TGCGCCAGCAGCCAAGAAGTGGGACAGGGCTCCTACAATGAGCAGTTCTTC. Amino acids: CASSQEVGQGSYNEQFF.

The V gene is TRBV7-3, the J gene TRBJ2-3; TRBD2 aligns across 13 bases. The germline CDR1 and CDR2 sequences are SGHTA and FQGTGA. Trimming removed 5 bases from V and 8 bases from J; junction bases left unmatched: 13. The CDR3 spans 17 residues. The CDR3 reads CASSTGTSGAFTGTQYF. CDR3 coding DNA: TGTGCCAGCAGCACCGGGACTAGCGGGGCCTTTACGGGTACGCAGTATTTT. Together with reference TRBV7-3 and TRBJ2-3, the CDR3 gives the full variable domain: GAGVSQTPSNKVTEKGKYVELRCDPISGHTALYWYRQSLGQGPEFLIYFQGTGAADDSGLPNDRFFAVRPEGSVSTLKIQRTERGDSAVYLCASSTGTSGAFTGTQYFGPGTRLTVL.

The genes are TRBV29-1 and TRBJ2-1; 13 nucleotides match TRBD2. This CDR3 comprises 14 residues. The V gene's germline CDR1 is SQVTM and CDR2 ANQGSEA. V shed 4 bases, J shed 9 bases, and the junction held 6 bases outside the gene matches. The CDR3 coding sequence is TGCAGCGTTGTGACTAGCGGGAGGTTTGCTGAGCAGTTCTTC. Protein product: CSVVTSGRFAEQFF.

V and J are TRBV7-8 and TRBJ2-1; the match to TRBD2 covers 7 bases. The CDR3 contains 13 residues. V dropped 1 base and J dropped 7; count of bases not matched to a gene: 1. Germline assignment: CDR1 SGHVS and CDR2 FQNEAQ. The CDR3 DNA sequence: TGTGCCAGCAGCTTAGAGCGGGAAAATGAGCAGTTCTTC. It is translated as CASSLERENEQFF.

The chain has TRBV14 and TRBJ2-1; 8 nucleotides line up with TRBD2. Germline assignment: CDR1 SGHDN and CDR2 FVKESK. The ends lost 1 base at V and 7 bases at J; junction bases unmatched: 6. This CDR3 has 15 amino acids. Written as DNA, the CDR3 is TGTGCCAGCAGCCAAGGAGCGGGAGTAATTAATGAGCAGTTCTTC. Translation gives CASSQGAGVINEQFF.

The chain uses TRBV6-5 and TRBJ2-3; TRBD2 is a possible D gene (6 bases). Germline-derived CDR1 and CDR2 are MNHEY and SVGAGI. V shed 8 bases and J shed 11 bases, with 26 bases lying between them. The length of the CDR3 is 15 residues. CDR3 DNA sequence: TGTGCCAGCTCGCATGGAGCGGGCGCTGTGGAGGGGCAGTATTTT. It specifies CASSHGAGAVEGQYF.